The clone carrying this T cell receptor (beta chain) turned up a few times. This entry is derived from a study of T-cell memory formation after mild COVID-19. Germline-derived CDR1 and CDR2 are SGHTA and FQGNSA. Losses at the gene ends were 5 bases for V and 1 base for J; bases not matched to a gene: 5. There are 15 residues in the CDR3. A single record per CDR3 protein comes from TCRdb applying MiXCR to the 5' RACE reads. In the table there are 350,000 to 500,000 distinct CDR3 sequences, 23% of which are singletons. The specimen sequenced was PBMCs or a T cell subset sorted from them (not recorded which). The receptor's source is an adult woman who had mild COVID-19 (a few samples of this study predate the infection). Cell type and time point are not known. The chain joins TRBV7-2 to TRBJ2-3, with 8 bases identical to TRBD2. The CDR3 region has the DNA TGTGCCAGCAGCCGGGCGGGGGGCGGCACAGATACGCAGTATTTT. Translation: CASSRAGGGTDTQYF.